The T cell receptor beta chain described here comes from a study of T-cell memory formation after mild COVID-19. Findings and limits, study-wide: Nothing confirmed that second-wave clones peaking on day 37 were specific for SARS-CoV-2. The pre-infection memory compartment contained some responding clones, suggesting cross-reactive memory joined.

This clonotype was picked up a small number of times. The antigen remains undetermined. Using its own MiXCR run on the 5' RACE reads, TCRdb lists one record per CDR3 protein. This table has approximately 300,000 distinct CDR3 sequences, 8% to 9% appearing once. V was shortened by 3 bases and J by 0 bases, with 18 bases between the two germline ends. The CDR3 runs to 19 residues. Germline V gene sequence: CDR1 LNHNV, CDR2 YYDKDF (reference sequence). The sequencing input was PBMCs or a T cell subset sorted from them (not recorded which). V and J are TRBV15 and TRBJ2-6, with a possible D match to TRBD1 (5 bases). This receptor was taken from a young man who had mild COVID-19 (a few samples of this study predate the infection). Cell type and time point are not known. The CDR3 reads CATSRGLGRVRSGANVLTF. The CDR3, as DNA: TGTGCCACCAGCAGGGGGCTGGGCAGGGTCCGCTCTGGGGCCAACGTCCTGACTTTC.